This record looks at one T cell receptor (beta chain) sequence and its context. This sample was included in a study of control samples from healthy donors and cancer patients. Repertoires were generated with immunoSEQ multiplex PCR, while TCRdb's copy carries only in-frame clones and drops some. The sample lists a few hundred thousand clones, approximately 90% occurring once. The CDR3 contains 14 residues. The germline V gene has CDR1 MNHEY and CDR2 SVGAGI. The germline V and J ends were trimmed by 3 bases and 3 bases, with 12 bases remaining between them. The sequence was collected from a man aged 40-55 years with head and neck cancer. The chain links TRBV6-5 to TRBJ2-7; D may be TRBD1 or TRBD2 (6 bases each). The sample taken for sequencing was PBMCs. This CDR3 reads CASSYDRRDYEQYF. CDR3 nucleotides: TGTGCCAGCAGTTATGACAGGAGGGACTACGAGCAGTACTTC.